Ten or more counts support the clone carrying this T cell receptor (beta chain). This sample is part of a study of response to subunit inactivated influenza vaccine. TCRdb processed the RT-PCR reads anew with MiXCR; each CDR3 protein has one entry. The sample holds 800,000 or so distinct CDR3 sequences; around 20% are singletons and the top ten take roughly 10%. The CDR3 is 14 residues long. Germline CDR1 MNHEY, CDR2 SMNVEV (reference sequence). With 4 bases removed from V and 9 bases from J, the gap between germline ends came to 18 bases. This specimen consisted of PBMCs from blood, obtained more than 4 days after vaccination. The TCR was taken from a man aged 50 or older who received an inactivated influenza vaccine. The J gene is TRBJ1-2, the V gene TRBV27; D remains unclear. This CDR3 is CASSSTAQSWSYTF. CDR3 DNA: TGTGCCAGCAGTTCAACAGCCCAATCCTGGAGCTACACCTTC.